The rows below give T cell receptor beta chains drawn from one sample of a study of T cells in localized non-small cell lung cancer. This table comes from immunoSEQ multiplex PCR, and its TCRdb copy is limited to in-frame clones, with some not included. This table has over 3,500 clones, around two fifths appearing once. Sequencing was performed on lung tumor tissue, taken before any cancer treatment. The receptors stem from a woman aged 35-70 years with stage I lung adenocarcinoma. Each CDR3 is given with its conserved first and last residue. A D gene is named only where the DNA matches it firmly. Expanded clones get a size class; other rows say once, few or many, or leave the size out.

clone size	V gene	D gene	J gene	CDR3 protein	CDR3 DNA
.	TRBV28	.	TRBJ2-7	CASSLLSGRNYYEQYF	TGTGCCAGCAGTTTGCTAAGTGGGAGGAACTACTACGAGCAGTACTTC
.	TRBV28	.	TRBJ1-4	CASSLQGVQWGKLFF	TGTGCCAGCAGTCTACAGGGAGTCCAATGGGGAAAACTGTTTTTT
few	TRBV6-8	TRBD1	TRBJ2-7	CATRTGQGYEQYF	TGTGCCACTAGGACAGGGCAGGGCTACGAGCAGTACTTC
few	TRBV14	TRBD2	TRBJ2-2	CASSLTLSGMDTGELFF	TGTGCCAGCAGCTTAACACTTAGCGGGATGGACACCGGGGAGCTGTTTTTT
.	TRBV19	TRBD1	TRBJ2-6	CASSTALLGTGSSGANVLTF	TGTGCCAGTAGTACCGCCCTTTTGGGGACAGGGAGTTCTGGGGCCAACGTCCTGACTTTC
once	TRBV18	.	TRBJ1-5	CASSPGREPQHF	TGTGCCAGCTCACCGGGGAGGGAGCCCCAGCATTTT
.	TRBV10-2	.	TRBJ2-1	CASKSYGSYNEQFF	TGCGCCAGCAAATCTTATGGATCCTACAATGAGCAGTTCTTC
few	TRBV10-3	.	TRBJ2-3	CAISSSREAGDTQYF	TGTGCCATCAGTTCTTCCAGGGAGGCGGGAGATACGCAGTATTTT
.	TRBV19	.	TRBJ1-5	CASSPTDGKPQHF	TGTGCCAGTAGTCCAACAGACGGGAAGCCCCAGCATTTT
few	TRBV9	.	TRBJ2-2	CASSPIYNTGELFF	TGTGCCAGCAGTCCAATCTACAACACCGGGGAGCTGTTTTTT
few	TRBV6-8	TRBD1	TRBJ2-7	CASRRDRGHHEQYF	TGTGCCAGCAGGCGGGACAGGGGTCACCACGAGCAGTACTTC
.	TRBV28	TRBD1	TRBJ2-1	CASSAPTGRKGNEQFF	TGTGCCAGCAGTGCCCCGACAGGGCGGAAGGGTAATGAGCAGTTCTTC
few	TRBV6-7	TRBD1	TRBJ1-1	CASSERGQGRTEAFF	TGTGCCAGCAGTGAAAGGGGACAGGGGAGGACTGAAGCTTTCTTT
.	TRBV28	.	TRBJ2-5	CASSPGRPPKGTQYF	TGTGCCAGCAGTCCGGGCAGGCCCCCAAAGGGGACCCAGTACTTC
few	TRBV9	TRBD1	TRBJ1-5	CAGGGQEAQPQHF	TGTGCCGGTGGGGGACAGGAGGCACAGCCCCAGCATTTT
medium-sized	TRBV6-8	.	TRBJ2-7	CASTSDAYEQYF	TGTGCCAGCACCTCGGACGCCTACGAGCAGTACTTC
medium-sized	TRBV11-3	TRBD2	TRBJ2-1	CASSSVVAGDHEQFF	TGTGCCAGCAGCTCCGTAGTAGCGGGAGACCATGAGCAGTTCTTC
.	TRBV6-8	TRBD2	TRBJ2-1	CASSYSELAVPEQFF	TGTGCCAGCAGTTACTCTGAACTAGCGGTTCCTGAGCAGTTCTTC
.	TRBV19	.	TRBJ2-2	CASRPQITGELFF	TGTGCCAGTAGACCTCAGATCACCGGGGAGCTGTTTTTT
.	TRBV28	.	TRBJ1-3	CASSLSGDGTSGNTIYF	TGTGCCAGCAGTTTATCCGGCGACGGGACCTCTGGAAACACCATATATTTT
medium-sized	TRBV6-8	TRBD2	TRBJ2-7	CASSYSGTSREQYF	TGTGCCAGCAGTTACTCCGGGACTAGCCGCGAGCAGTACTTC
.	TRBV6-8	.	TRBJ1-1	CATKRQGNTEAFF	TGTGCCACTAAACGCCAAGGGAACACTGAAGCTTTCTTT
few	TRBV28	.	TRBJ2-3	CASSSGGADTQYF	TGTGCCAGCAGTTCCGGAGGGGCAGATACGCAGTATTTT
.	TRBV19	.	TRBJ1-5	CASSPGQGPQHF	TGTGCCAGTAGTCCTGGCCAGGGGCCCCAGCATTTT
.	TRBV6-8	.	TRBJ1-1	CASSSDRNTEAFF	TGTGCCAGCAGTTCGGACAGAAACACTGAAGCTTTCTTT
.	TRBV11-3	.	TRBJ2-5	CASSLGSRAVSQETQYF	TGTGCCAGCAGCTTAGGCTCTCGAGCGGTCTCCCAAGAGACCCAGTACTTC
few	TRBV5-1	.	TRBJ2-3	CASSLGQGPGTDTQYF	TGCGCCAGCAGCTTGGGGCAGGGGCCCGGCACAGATACGCAGTATTTT
once	TRBV14	.	TRBJ2-3	CASSRTVSDTQYF	TGTGCCAGCAGCCGGACTGTCTCAGATACGCAGTATTTT
few	TRBV13	TRBD1	TRBJ2-1	CASYRGQGALNEQFF	TGTGCCAGCTACCGAGGACAGGGGGCGCTCAATGAGCAGTTCTTC
.	TRBV29-1	.	TRBJ2-2	CSVIWGRDGELFF	TGCAGCGTCATATGGGGGCGGGACGGGGAGCTGTTTTTT
.	TRBV28	TRBD2	TRBJ2-5	CASSGASGVQETQYF	TGTGCCAGCTCGGGGGCTAGCGGGGTCCAAGAGACCCAGTACTTC
.	TRBV28	TRBD2	TRBJ2-7	CASSPTSGPPSGYEQYF	TGTGCCAGCAGTCCTACTAGCGGTCCCCCATCAGGCTACGAGCAGTACTTC
.	TRBV11-3	TRBD1	TRBJ2-1	CASSPGTGAPNEQFF	TGTGCCAGCAGTCCCGGGACAGGAGCCCCCAATGAGCAGTTCTTC
.	TRBV18	.	TRBJ2-7	CASSPGGYEQYF	TGTGCCAGCTCACCAGGGGGCTACGAGCAGTACTTC
medium-sized	TRBV6-8	.	TRBJ1-1	CASRPVPGAPEAFF	TGTGCCAGCAGACCAGTTCCAGGGGCCCCTGAAGCTTTCTTT
few	TRBV11-3	.	TRBJ2-7	CASSPRRQGGAYEQYF	TGTGCCAGCAGCCCTAGGAGGCAGGGGGGTGCCTACGAGCAGTACTTC
few	TRBV28	.	TRBJ1-2	CASSPPLYGYTF	TGTGCCAGCAGTCCGCCTCTCTATGGCTACACCTTC
few	TRBV6-8	.	TRBJ2-1	CASSYSPGRRGYNEQFF	TGTGCCAGCAGTTACTCACCGGGACGCCGAGGCTACAATGAGCAGTTCTTC
.	TRBV30	.	TRBJ2-3	CAWSIPARYTQYF	TGTGCCTGGAGTATCCCCGCCCGGTATACGCAGTATTTT
.	TRBV18	.	TRBJ1-1	CASSPVKEGAFF	TGTGCCAGCTCACCAGTCAAAGAGGGGGCTTTCTTT
.	TRBV10-2	.	TRBJ2-1	CASLTGLTGYNEQFF	TGCGCCAGCCTGACCGGGCTCACCGGGTACAATGAGCAGTTCTTC
few	TRBV6-8	.	TRBJ2-7	CASSGQLREQYF	TGTGCCAGCAGCGGACAGCTTCGCGAGCAGTACTTC
few	TRBV6-8	TRBD1	TRBJ2-1	CAISPTGDRGQFF	TGTGCCATCAGCCCTACTGGGGACAGGGGGCAGTTCTTC
few	TRBV11-3	.	TRBJ2-2	CASSLGGGTTGELFF	TGTGCCAGCAGCTTAGGAGGCGGGACCACCGGGGAGCTGTTTTTT